The rows below give T cell receptor beta chains drawn from one sample of a study of CD8 T cells in ankylosing spondylitis. From the 5' RACE reads, TCRdb called clonotypes with MiXCR, one entry per CDR3 protein. Of around 300,000 distinct CDR3 sequences in the sample, around a tenth were seen once. The sequenced sample was blood, either unsorted or a sorted T cell fraction (not recorded which). The receptors derive from a female donor with ankylosing spondylitis or in good health (not recorded which). Each CDR3 is given with its conserved first and last residue. D genes are given only for firm matches. Not all rows give a size; the values are once, few, many and, for expanded clones, a class.

TRBJ2-1 | TRBV19 | few | TRBD2 | TGTGCCAGTAGTACGGGACTAGTCTCCTTGGATGAGCAGTTCTTC | CASSTGLVSLDEQFF
TRBJ2-2 | TRBV19 | NA | TRBD2 | TGTGCCAGTAGTATGATACTAGCGGCCACCGGGGAGCTGTTTTTT | CASSMILAATGELFF
TRBJ2-2 | TRBV12-3/TRBV12-4 | many | TRBD1 | TGTGCCAGCAGTTCAGGGGGCCGGGGCGGGGAGCTGTTTTTT | CASSSGGRGGELFF
TRBJ2-7 | TRBV20-1 | many | NA | TGCAGTGCTAGAGAGATCCGCCGAGTCTACGAGCAGTACTTC | CSAREIRRVYEQYF
TRBJ2-6 | TRBV6-2/TRBV6-3 | few | TRBD1 | TGTGCCAGCAGTTACTCCCAACCCGGCAGGGGGCGCTTACCTGGGGCCAACGTCCTGACTTTC | CASSYSQPGRGRLPGANVLTF
TRBJ2-3 | TRBV5-1 | few | NA | TGCGCCAGCAGCTTGACGGGGACTAGCACAGATACGCAGTATTTT | CASSLTGTSTDTQYF
TRBJ1-2 | TRBV9 | many | NA | TGTGCCAGCAGCGCGGACATTCTTTCCTATGGCTACACCTTC | CASSADILSYGYTF
TRBJ2-7 | TRBV13 | many | NA | TGTGCCAGCAGTACCGGACTCCCCTACGAGCAGTACTTC | CASSTGLPYEQYF
TRBJ1-1 | TRBV20-1 | few | NA | TGCAGTGCTAGATCCTTGGGCTTCTGGGGGGAATCGGACACTGAAGCTTTCTTT | CSARSLGFWGESDTEAFF
TRBJ2-5 | TRBV7-9 | many | NA | TGTGCCAGCAGCTTAGGCCTTCCCAAGGAGACCCAGTACTTC | CASSLGLPKETQYF
TRBJ1-4 | TRBV28 | many | NA | TGTGCCAGCAAAGAACGGGCGGGTAGTGAAAAACTGTTTTTT | CASKERAGSEKLFF
TRBJ2-1 | TRBV20-1 | many | TRBD2 | TGCAGTGCCTTTAGCAGCGGGAGCAACAATGAGCAGTTCTTC | CSAFSSGSNNEQFF
TRBJ1-1 | TRBV20-1 | many | NA | TGCAGTGCTAGAGATGGGGCGAACACTGAAGCTTTCTTT | CSARDGANTEAFF
TRBJ2-7 | TRBV9 | few | NA | TGTGCCAGCAGCCCCCGGGACGGGTACGAGCAGTACTTC | CASSPRDGYEQYF
TRBJ2-5 | TRBV10-3 | many | NA | TGTGCCATCAGTGAGCCCTTTGCGCGCGAGACCCAGTACTTC | CAISEPFARETQYF
TRBJ2-6 | TRBV12-3/TRBV12-4 | few | TRBD1 | TGTGCCAGCAGTTTAACGAGACAGGGGGCGACTGGGGCCAACGTCCTGACTTTC | CASSLTRQGATGANVLTF
TRBJ2-5 | TRBV12-3/TRBV12-4 | many | NA | TGTGCCAGCAGCCCAGTGAGCCAAGAGACCCAGTACTTC | CASSPVSQETQYF
TRBJ2-6 | TRBV10-3 | many | NA | TGTGCCATCAGTGGGACGGAGAGCTCTGGGGCCAACGTCCTGACTTTC | CAISGTESSGANVLTF
TRBJ2-3 | TRBV20-1 | many | TRBD2 | TGCAGTGCTAGAGTATCTAGCGGGGGGCGCACAGATACGCAGTATTTT | CSARVSSGGRTDTQYF
TRBJ2-3 | TRBV19 | NA | NA | TGTGCCAGTATTCGGAGGGGGAGGGGAGACACAGATACGCAGTATTTT | CASIRRGRGDTDTQYF
TRBJ2-5 | TRBV12-3/TRBV12-4 | NA | TRBD1 | TGTGCCAGCAAACCGGACAGGGAAGAGACCCAGTACTTC | CASKPDREETQYF
TRBJ1-4 | TRBV15 | many | NA | TGTGCCACCAGCAGAGAAGGGTGGGAAAAACTGTTTTTT | CATSREGWEKLFF
TRBJ2-7 | TRBV7-9 | NA | TRBD1 | TGTGCCAGCAGCCCAAGCGGACAGGGGTTAAACGAGCAGTACTTC | CASSPSGQGLNEQYF
TRBJ2-5 | TRBV12-3/TRBV12-4 | NA | NA | TGTGCCAGCAGTCCCTCACTAGCTGGGGAGACCCAGTACTTC | CASSPSLAGETQYF
TRBJ2-4 | TRBV9 | many | TRBD2 | TGTGCCAGCACCGAAGGGGCGGGAGAAGGAAACATTCAGTACTTC | CASTEGAGEGNIQYF